The TCR beta chain under discussion was sequenced for a study of T cells expressing NK-cell markers. One entry per CDR3 protein, without DNA, is what TCRdb gives after re-calling the 5' RACE reads. Its clone listing holds approximately 170,000 distinct CDR3 sequences. Per the germline V gene, CDR1 is SEHNR and CDR2 is FQNEAQ (reference sequence). The CDR3 is 15 residues long. This sequence was found in a man aged 18 to 69 in good health. What was sequenced was blood T cells: a sorted CD56 or NKG2C T cell subset, CD4+ or CD8+ T cells, or bulk PBMC T cells (not recorded which). The chain recombines TRBV7-9 with TRBJ2-3. CDR3 sequence: CASSFGLADTDTQYF.